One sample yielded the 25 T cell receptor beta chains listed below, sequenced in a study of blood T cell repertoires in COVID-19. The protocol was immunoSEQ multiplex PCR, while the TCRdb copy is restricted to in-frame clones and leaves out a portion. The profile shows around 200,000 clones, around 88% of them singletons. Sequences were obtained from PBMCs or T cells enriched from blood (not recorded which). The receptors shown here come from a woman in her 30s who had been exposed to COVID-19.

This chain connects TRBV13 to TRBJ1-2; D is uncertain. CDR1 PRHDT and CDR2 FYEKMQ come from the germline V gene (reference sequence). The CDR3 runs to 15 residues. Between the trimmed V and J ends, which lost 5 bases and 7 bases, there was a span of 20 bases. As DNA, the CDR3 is TGTGCCAGCAGCCTGATGGGCTTCCCCTCTCTTGGCTACACCTTC. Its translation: CASSLMGFPSLGYTF.

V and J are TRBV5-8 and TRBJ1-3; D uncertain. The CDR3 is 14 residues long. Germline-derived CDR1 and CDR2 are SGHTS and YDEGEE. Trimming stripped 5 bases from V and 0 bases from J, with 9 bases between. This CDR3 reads CASRTGDSGNTIYF. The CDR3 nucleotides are TGTGCCAGCAGAACCGGGGACTCTGGAAACACCATATATTTT.

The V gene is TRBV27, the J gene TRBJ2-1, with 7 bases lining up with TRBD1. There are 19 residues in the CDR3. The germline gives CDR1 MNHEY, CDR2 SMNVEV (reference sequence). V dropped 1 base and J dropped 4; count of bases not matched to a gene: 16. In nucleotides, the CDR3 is TGTGCCAGCAGTTTATGGGGGCGGGCTAGGGGGCTTTCGTACAATGAGCAGTTCTTC. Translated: CASSLWGRARGLSYNEQFF.

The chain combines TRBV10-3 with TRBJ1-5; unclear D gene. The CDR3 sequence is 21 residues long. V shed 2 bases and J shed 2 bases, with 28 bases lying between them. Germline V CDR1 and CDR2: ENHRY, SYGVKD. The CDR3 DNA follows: TGTGCCATCAGTGAGAGGTGGTTACCCTCCCGAGCGGGTAAGGGCAATCAGCCCCAGCATTTT. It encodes CAISERWLPSRAGKGNQPQHF.

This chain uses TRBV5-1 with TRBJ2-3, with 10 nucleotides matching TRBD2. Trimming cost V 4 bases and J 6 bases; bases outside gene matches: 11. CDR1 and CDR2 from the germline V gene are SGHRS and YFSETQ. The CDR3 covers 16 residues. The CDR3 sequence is CASSPVSGGPADTQYF. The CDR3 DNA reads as TGCGCCAGCAGCCCCGTTAGCGGGGGGCCCGCCGATACGCAGTATTTT. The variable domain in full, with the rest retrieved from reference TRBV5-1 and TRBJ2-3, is KAGVTQTPRYLIKTRGQQVTLSCSPISGHRSVSWYQQTPGQGLQFLFEYFSETQRNKGNFPGRFSGRQFSNSRSEMNVSTLELGDSALYLCASSPVSGGPADTQYFGPGTRLTVL.

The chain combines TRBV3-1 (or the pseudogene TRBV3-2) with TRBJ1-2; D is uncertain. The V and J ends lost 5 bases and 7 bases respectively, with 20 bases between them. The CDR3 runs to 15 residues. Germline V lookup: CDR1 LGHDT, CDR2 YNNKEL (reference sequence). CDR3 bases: TGTGCCAGCAGCTACGCCCGGACGGGAGGCCGTGGCTACACCTTC. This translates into CASSYARTGGRGYTF.

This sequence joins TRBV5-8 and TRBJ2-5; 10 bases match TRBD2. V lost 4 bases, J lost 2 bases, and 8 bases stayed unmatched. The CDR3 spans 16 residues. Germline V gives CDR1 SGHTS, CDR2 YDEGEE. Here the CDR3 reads CASSVSLSGGQETQYF. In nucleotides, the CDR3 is TGTGCCAGCAGCGTTTCCCTTAGCGGGGGGCAAGAGACCCAGTACTTC.

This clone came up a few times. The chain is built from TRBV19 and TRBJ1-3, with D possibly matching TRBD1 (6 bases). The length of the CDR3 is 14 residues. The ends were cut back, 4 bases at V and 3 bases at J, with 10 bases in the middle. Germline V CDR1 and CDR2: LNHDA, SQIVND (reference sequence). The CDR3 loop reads CASSTQGVGNTIYF. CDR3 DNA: TGTGCCAGTAGTACACAGGGAGTTGGAAACACCATATATTTT.

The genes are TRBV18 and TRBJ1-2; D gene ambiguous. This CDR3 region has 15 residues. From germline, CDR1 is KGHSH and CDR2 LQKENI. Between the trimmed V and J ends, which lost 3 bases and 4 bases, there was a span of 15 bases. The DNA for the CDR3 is TGTGCCAGCTCACCTGCGAGAGCTCCCACCTATGGCTACACCTTC. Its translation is CASSPARAPTYGYTF.

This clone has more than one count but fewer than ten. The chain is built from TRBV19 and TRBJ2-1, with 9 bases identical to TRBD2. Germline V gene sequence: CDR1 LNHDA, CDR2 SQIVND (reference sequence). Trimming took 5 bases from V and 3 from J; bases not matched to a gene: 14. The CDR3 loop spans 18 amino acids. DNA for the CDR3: TGTGCCAGTAGTGCCCACCCGGGGGCGGGGGGGAACTACAATGAGCAGTTCTTC. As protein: CASSAHPGAGGNYNEQFF.

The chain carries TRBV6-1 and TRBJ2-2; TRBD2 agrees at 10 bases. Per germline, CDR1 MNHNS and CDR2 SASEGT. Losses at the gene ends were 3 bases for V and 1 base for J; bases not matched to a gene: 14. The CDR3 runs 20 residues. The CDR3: CASSDLAFFSGGMNTGELFF. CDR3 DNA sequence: TGTGCCAGCAGTGATTTGGCTTTTTTTAGCGGGGGGATGAACACCGGGGAGCTGTTTTTT.

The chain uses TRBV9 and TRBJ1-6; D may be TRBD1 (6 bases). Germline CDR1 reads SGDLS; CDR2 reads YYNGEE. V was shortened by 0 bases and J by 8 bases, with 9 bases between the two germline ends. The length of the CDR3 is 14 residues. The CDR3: CASSVEDRYSPLHF. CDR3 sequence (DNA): TGTGCCAGCAGCGTAGAAGACAGGTATTCACCCCTCCACTTT.

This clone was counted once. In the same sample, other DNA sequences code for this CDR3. The CDR3 region is CASSGEGGGSYNEQFF. The CDR3 DNA reads as TGTGCCAGCAGTGGGGAGGGGGGTGGCTCCTACAATGAGCAGTTCTTC. The chain has TRBV2 and TRBJ2-1; D perhaps matches TRBD2 (7 bases). V lost 4 bases and J lost 0, with 13 bases in between. CDR1 and CDR2 (germline): SNHLY, FYNNEI. The CDR3 spans 16 residues.

The CDR3 reads CASSPGLINILTQYF. Written as DNA, the CDR3 is TGCGCCAGCAGCCCTGGACTAATAAACATTCTGACGCAGTATTTT. The chain couples TRBV5-1 to TRBJ2-3; D may be TRBD2 (6 bases). V was cut by 4 bases and J by 9 bases, with 21 bases left in between. Germline loops: CDR1 SGHRS, CDR2 YFSETQ. This CDR3 region has 15 residues.

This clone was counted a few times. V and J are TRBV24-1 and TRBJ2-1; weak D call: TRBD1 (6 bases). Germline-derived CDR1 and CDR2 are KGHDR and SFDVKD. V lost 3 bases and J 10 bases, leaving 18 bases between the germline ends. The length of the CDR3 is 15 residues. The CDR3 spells CATSDPTDGRGEQFF. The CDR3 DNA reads TGTGCCACCAGTGATCCCACCGACGGAAGGGGGGAGCAGTTCTTC.

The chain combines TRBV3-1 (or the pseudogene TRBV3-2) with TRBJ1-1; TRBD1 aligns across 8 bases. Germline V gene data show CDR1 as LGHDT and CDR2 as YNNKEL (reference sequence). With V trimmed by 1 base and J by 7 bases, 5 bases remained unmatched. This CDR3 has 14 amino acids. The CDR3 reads CASSQVQGGSEAFF. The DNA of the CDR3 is TGTGCCAGCAGCCAAGTACAGGGGGGGAGTGAAGCTTTCTTT.

The CDR3 here is CASSSSGDRNQPQHF. The CDR3 DNA reads as TGTGCCAGCAGTAGCTCGGGGGACAGGAATCAGCCCCAGCATTTT. The rearrangement joins TRBV6-5 to TRBJ1-5, with TRBD1 matching 8 bases. The junction had 7 bases not matched to a gene; V was cut back by 5 bases and J by 4 bases. This CDR3 region has 15 residues. CDR1 is MNHEY, CDR2 SVGAGI, per germline.

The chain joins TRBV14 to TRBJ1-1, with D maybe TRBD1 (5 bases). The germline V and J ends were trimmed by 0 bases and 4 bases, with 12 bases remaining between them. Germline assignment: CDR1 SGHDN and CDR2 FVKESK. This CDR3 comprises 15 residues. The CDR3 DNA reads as TGTGCCAGCAGCCAAGACCTCCCGGGGGTCACTGAAGCTTTCTTT. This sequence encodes CASSQDLPGVTEAFF.

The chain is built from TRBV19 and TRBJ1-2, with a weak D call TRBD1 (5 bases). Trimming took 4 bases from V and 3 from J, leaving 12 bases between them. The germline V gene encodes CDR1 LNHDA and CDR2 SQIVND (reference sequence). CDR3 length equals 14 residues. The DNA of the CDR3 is TGTGCCAGTAGTAGCGGCAAGGGGTACTATGGCTACACCTTC. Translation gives CASSSGKGYYGYTF.

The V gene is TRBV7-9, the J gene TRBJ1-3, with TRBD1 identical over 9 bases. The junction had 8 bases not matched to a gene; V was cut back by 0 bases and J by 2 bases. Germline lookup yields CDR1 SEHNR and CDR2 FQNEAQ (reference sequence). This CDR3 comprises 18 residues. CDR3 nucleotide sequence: TGTGCCAGCAGCTTAGCTCCGGGACAGGGAACAACTGGAAACACCATATATTTT. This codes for CASSLAPGQGTTGNTIYF. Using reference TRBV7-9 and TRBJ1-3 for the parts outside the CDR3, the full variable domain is DTGVSQNPRHKITKRGQNVTFRCDPISEHNRLYWYRQTLGQGPEFLTYFQNEAQLEKSRLLSDRFSAERPKGSFSTLEIQRTEQGDSAMYLCASSLAPGQGTTGNTIYFGEGSWLTVV.

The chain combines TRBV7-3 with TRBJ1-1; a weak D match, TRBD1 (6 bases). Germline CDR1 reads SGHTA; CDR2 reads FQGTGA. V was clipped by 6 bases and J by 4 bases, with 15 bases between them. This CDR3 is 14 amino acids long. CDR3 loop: CASSLGAGATEAFF. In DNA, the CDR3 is TGTGCCAGCAGTTTGGGGGCGGGGGCCACTGAAGCTTTCTTT.

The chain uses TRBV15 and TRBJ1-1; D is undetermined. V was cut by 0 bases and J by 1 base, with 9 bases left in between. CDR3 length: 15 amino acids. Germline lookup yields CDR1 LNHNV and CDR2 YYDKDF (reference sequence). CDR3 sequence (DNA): TGTGCCACCAGCAGAGACCCACTTAGGAACACTGAAGCTTTCTTT. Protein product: CATSRDPLRNTEAFF.

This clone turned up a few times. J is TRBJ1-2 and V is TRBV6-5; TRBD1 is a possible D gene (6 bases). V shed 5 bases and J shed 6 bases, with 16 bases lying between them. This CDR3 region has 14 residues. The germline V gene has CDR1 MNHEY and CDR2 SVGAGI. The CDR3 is CASSQGWVSDGYTF. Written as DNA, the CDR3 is TGTGCCAGCAGTCAGGGGTGGGTTTCGGATGGCTACACCTTC.

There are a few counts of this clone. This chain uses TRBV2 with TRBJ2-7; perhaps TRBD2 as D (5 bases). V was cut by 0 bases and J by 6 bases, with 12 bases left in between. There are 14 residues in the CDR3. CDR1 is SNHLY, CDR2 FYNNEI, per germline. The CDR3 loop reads CASSEARGYGEQYF. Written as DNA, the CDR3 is TGTGCCAGCAGTGAAGCGCGAGGGTACGGCGAGCAGTACTTC. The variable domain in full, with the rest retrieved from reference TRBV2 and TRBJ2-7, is EPEVTQTPSHQVTQMGQEVILRCVPISNHLYFYWYRQILGQKVEFLVSFYNNEISEKSEIFDDQFSVERPDGSNFTLKIRSTKLEDSAMYFCASSEARGYGEQYFGPGTRLTVT.

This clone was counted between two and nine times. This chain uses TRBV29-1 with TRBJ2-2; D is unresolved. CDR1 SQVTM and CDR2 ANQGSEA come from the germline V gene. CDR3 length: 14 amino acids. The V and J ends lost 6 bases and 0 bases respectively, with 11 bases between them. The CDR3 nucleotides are TGCAGCGTCTGCAGGAATCCGAACACCGGGGAGCTGTTTTTT. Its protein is CSVCRNPNTGELFF.